The 8 T cell receptor beta chains below were found in one sample sequenced in a study of cytomegalovirus exposure and HLA in healthy donors. The PCR ran on 60 Vbeta and 13 Jbeta primers. Assay: immunoSEQ multiplex PCR; the TCRdb copy retains only in-frame clones and omits some. Its table lists fewer than 200,000 clones. The material sequenced was PBMCs. Receptors were obtained from a man aged 30 to 39 in good health and CMV-seronegative.

This chain connects TRBV10-1 to TRBJ2-7, with 8 nucleotides matching TRBD1. V lost 2 bases and J lost 5; bases outside the gene matches: 5. The length of the CDR3 is 14 residues. Per germline, CDR1 WNHNN and CDR2 SYGVQD (reference sequence). CDR3 amino acids: CASSEGGTGNEQYF. CDR3 sequence (DNA): TGCGCCAGCAGTGAGGGGGGGACAGGCAACGAGCAGTACTTC.

V gene TRBV6-6 combines with J gene TRBJ1-3, with D tentatively TRBD1 (6 bases). This CDR3 region has 14 residues. V was cut by 7 bases and J by 2 bases, with 12 bases left in between. Germline V gives CDR1 MNHNY, CDR2 SVGAGI (reference sequence). The CDR3 DNA sequence: TGTGCCAGCAATCAGGGGTACCCTGGAAACACCATATATTTT. It translates to CASNQGYPGNTIYF.

The rearrangement uses TRBV29-1 and TRBJ2-3; 9 bases agree with TRBD2. The V gene end was trimmed by 8 bases and the J gene end by 2 bases; junction bases not matched to a gene: 5. The CDR3 contains 13 residues. Germline lookup yields CDR1 SQVTM and CDR2 ANQGSEA. The CDR3 is CSLAGGTTDTQYF. CDR3 sequence (DNA): TGCAGCTTGGCGGGGGGGACCACAGATACGCAGTATTTT.

J is TRBJ2-7 and V is TRBV7-9, with D possibly being TRBD2 (6 bases). Trimming shortened V by 5 bases and J by 4 bases, and 12 bases separated the two germline ends. This CDR3 region has 13 residues. Germline CDR1 and CDR2: SEHNR and FQNEAQ (reference sequence). CDR3 protein: CASSQGRGYEQYF. CDR3 nucleotides: TGTGCCAGCAGCCAAGGGCGGGGTTACGAGCAGTACTTC.

The chain joins TRBV10-1 to TRBJ1-1, with D perhaps matching TRBD1 (5 bases). The CDR3 extends over 15 amino acids. The V end was cut by 3 bases, the J end by 3 bases, with 14 bases between. CDR1 WNHNN and CDR2 SYGVQD come from the germline V gene (reference sequence). The CDR3 spells CASSDRGAGDTEAFF. The CDR3, as DNA: TGCGCCAGCAGTGACCGAGGGGCGGGGGACACTGAAGCTTTCTTT.

The chain combines TRBV4-2 with TRBJ2-1, with 13 bases matching TRBD2. CDR1 LGHNA and CDR2 YNFKEQ come from the germline V gene. CDR3 size: 16 residues. V shed 4 bases and J 4 bases; nucleotides not matched to a gene: 4. Here the CDR3 DNA reads TGTGCCAGCAGCCCACAGGGACTAGCGGGGTACAATGAGCAGTTCTTC. Protein product: CASSPQGLAGYNEQFF.

The rearrangement joins TRBV7-9 to TRBJ2-1; 9 bases are a match to TRBD1. Germline V lookup: CDR1 SEHNR, CDR2 FQNEAQ (reference sequence). After removal of 5 bases from V and 15 bases from J, the junction contained 8 bases not matched to a gene. There are 12 residues in the CDR3. The CDR3 DNA sequence: TGTGCCAGCAGCGCCGAACAGGGGGCGCGGTTCTTC. Translating gives CASSAEQGARFF.

The chain is built from TRBV21-1 and TRBJ2-5; TRBD1 is the table's D call, not checked against the DNA. The J call may be in error: the DNA end matches TRBJ2-7 better. TRBV21-1 is a pseudogene segment. The CDR3 totals 17 residues. The CDR3 loop is CASSKAGQGRLFYEQYF. The CDR3 nucleotides are TGTGCCAGCAGCAAAGCGGGACAGGGAAGACTTTTTTACGAGCAGTACTTC.